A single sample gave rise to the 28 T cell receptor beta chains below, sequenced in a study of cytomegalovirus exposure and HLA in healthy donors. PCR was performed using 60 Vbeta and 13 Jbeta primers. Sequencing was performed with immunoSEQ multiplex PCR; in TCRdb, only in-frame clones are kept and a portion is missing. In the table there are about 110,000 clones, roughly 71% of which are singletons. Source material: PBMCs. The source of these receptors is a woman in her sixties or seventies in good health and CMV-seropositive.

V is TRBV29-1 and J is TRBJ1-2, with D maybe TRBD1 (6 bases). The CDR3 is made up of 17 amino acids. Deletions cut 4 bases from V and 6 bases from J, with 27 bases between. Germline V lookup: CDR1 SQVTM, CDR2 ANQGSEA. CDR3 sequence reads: CSVAGVAPVGAGDGYTF. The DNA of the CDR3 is TGCAGCGTTGCAGGTGTGGCGCCAGTAGGGGCAGGGGATGGCTACACCTTC. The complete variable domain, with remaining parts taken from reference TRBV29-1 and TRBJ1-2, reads SAVISQKPSRDICQRGTSLTIQCQVDSQVTMMFWYRQQPGQSLTLIATANQGSEATYESGFVIDKFPISRPNLTFSTLTVSNMSPEDSSIYLCSVAGVAPVGAGDGYTFGSGTRLTVV.

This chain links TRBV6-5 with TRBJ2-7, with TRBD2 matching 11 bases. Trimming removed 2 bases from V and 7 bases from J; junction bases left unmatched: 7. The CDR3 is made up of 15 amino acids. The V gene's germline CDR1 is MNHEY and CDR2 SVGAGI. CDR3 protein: CASSYGPSGGWEQYF. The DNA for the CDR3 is TGTGCCAGCAGTTACGGGCCTAGCGGGGGGTGGGAGCAGTACTTC.

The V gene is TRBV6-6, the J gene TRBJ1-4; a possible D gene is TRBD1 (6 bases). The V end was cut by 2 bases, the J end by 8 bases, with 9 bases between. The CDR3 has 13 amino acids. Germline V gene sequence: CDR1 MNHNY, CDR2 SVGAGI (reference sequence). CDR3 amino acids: CASSYRDMEKLFF. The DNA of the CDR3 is TGTGCCAGCAGTTACCGGGACATGGAAAAACTGTTTTTT.

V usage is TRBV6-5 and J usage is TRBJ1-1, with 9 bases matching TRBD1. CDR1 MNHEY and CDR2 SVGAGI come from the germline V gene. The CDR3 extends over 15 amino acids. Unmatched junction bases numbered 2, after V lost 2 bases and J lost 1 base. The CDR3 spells CASSYLGQGNTEAFF. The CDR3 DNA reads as TGTGCCAGCAGTTACCTGGGACAGGGGAACACTGAAGCTTTCTTT.

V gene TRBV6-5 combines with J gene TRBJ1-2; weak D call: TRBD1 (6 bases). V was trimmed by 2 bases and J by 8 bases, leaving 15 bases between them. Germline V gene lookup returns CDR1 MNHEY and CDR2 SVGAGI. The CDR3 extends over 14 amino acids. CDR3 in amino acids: CASSYDRDIGGYTF. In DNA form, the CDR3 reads TGTGCCAGCAGTTACGATCGGGACATCGGGGGCTACACCTTC.

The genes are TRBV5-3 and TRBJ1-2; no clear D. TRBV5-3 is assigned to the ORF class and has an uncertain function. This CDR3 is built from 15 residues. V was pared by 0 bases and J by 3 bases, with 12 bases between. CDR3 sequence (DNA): TGTGCCAGAAGCTTGGCCCCCGGGAGAGACTATGGCTACACCTTC. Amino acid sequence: CARSLAPGRDYGYTF.

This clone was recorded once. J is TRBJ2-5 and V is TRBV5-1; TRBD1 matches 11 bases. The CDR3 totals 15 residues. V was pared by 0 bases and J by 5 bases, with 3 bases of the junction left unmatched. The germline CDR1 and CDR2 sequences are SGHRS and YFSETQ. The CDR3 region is CASSLGTGGGETQYF. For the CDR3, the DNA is TGCGCCAGCAGCTTGGGGACAGGGGGCGGCGAGACCCAGTACTTC.

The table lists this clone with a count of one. The CDR3 bases are TGTGCCAGCGTTCTAGCGGGGGTCCTCAGCTCCTACGAGCAGTACTTC. This gives the protein CASVLAGVLSSYEQYF. The chain carries TRBV2 and TRBJ2-7; TRBD2 matches 10 bases. The V gene end was trimmed by 8 bases and the J gene end by 0 bases; junction bases not matched to a gene: 10. This CDR3 has 16 residues. Germline CDR1 is SNHLY and CDR2 is FYNNEI.

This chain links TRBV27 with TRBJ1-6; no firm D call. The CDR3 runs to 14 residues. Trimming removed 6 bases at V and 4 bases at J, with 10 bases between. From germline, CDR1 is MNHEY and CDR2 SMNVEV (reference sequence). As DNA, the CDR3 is TGTGCCAGCAGCGAGGGAGCGTATAATTCACCCCTCCACTTT. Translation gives CASSEGAYNSPLHF.

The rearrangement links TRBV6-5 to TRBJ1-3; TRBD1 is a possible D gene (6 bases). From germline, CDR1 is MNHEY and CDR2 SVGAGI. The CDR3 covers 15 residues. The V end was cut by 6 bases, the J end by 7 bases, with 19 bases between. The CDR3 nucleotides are TGTGCCAGCAGCCTAGGACAGTTGAGGATGAACACCATATATTTT. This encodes CASSLGQLRMNTIYF.

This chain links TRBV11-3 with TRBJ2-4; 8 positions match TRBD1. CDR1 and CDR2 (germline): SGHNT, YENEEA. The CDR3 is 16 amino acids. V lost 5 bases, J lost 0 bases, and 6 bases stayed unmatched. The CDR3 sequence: CASSQGQEAAKNIQYF. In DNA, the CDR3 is TGTGCCAGCAGCCAGGGACAGGAGGCAGCCAAAAACATTCAGTACTTC.

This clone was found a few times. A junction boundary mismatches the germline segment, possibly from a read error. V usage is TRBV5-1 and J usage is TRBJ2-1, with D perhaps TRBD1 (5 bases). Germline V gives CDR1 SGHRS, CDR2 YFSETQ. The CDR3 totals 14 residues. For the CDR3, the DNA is TGCGCCAGCAGGTTGGGGCAGACCTACAATGAGCAGTTCTTC. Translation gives CASRLGQTYNEQFF.

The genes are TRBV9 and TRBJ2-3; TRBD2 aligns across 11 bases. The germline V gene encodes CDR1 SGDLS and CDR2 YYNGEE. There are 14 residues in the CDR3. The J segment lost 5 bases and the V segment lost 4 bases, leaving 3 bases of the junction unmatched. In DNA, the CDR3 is TGTGCCAGCAGCCTTACTAGCGGGGGAGATACGCAGTATTTT. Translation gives CASSLTSGGDTQYF.

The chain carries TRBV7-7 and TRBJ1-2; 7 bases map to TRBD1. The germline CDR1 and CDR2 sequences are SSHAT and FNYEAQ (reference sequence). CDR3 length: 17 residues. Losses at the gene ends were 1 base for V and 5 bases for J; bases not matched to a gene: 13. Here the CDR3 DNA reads TGTGCCAGCAGCTTAGGCCGTATCCGGGACAGAGTTTATGGCTACACCTTC. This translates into CASSLGRIRDRVYGYTF.

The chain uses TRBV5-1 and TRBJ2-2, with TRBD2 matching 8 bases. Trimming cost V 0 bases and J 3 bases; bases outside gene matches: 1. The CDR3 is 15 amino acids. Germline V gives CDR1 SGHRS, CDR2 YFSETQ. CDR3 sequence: CASSLAGGDTGELFF. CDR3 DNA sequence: TGCGCCAGCAGCTTGGCCGGGGGGGACACCGGGGAGCTGTTTTTT.

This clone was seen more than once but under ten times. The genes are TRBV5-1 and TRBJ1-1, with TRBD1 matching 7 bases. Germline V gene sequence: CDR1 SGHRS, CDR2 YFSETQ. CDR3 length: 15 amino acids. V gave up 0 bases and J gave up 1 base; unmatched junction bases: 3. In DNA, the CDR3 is TGCGCCAGCAGCTTGGGGGGACAGAAGAACACTGAAGCTTTCTTT. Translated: CASSLGGQKNTEAFF.

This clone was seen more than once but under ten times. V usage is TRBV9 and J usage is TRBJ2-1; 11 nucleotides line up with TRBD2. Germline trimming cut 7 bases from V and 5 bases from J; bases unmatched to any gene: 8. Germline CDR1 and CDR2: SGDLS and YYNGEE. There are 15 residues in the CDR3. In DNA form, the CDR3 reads TGTGCCAGCGCAAAAGGGACTAGCGGCCACAATGAGCAGTTCTTC. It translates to CASAKGTSGHNEQFF.

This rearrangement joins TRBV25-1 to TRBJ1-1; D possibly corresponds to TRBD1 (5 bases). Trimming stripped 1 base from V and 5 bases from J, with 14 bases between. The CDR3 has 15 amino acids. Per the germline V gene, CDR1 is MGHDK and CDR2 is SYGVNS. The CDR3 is CASSEFEGPGTEAFF. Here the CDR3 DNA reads TGTGCCAGCAGTGAATTTGAAGGTCCAGGGACTGAAGCTTTCTTT.

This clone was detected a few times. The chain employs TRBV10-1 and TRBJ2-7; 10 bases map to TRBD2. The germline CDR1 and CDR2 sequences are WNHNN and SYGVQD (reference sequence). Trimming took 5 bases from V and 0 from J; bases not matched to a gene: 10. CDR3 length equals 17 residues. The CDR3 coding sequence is TGCGCCAGCAGTCCCGGGGTAGCGGGGGGCAGCTCCTACGAGCAGTACTTC. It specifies CASSPGVAGGSSYEQYF.

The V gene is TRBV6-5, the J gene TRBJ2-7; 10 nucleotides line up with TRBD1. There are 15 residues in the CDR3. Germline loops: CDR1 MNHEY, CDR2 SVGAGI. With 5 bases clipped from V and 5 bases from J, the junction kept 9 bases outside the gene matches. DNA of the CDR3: TGTGCCAGCAGTACCGGGACAGGGGTTTCGAACGAGCAGTACTTC. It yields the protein CASSTGTGVSNEQYF.

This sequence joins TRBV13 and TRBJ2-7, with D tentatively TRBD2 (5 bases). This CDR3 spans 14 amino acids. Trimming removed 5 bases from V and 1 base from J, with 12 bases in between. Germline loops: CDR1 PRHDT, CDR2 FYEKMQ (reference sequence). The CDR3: CASSPRGSSYEQYF. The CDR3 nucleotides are TGTGCCAGCAGCCCTCGGGGATCATCCTACGAGCAGTACTTC.

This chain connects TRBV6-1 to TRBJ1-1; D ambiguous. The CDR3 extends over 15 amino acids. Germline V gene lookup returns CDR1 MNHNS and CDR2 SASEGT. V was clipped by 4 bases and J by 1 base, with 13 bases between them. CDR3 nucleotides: TGTGCCAGCAGTGCCAGTTGGGGAGCGAACACTGAAGCTTTCTTT. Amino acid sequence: CASSASWGANTEAFF.

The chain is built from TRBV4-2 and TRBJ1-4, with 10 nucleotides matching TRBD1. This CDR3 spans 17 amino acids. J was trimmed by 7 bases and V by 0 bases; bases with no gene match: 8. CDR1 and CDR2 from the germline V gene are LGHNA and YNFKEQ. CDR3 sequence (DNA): TGTGCCAGCAGCCAAGATAATCAGAGGACAGGGGGTGAAAAACTGTTTTTT. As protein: CASSQDNQRTGGEKLFF.

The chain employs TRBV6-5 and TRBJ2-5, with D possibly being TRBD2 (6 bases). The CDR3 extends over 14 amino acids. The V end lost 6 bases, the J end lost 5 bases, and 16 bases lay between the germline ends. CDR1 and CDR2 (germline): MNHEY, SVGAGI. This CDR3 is CASRTYGEDETQYF. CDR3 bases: TGTGCCAGCAGGACGTATGGGGAGGACGAGACCCAGTACTTC.

The CDR3 reads CSVDGTGVKPLHF. CDR3 DNA: TGCAGCGTTGATGGGACAGGGGTTAAGCCCCTCCACTTT. The J gene is TRBJ1-6, the V gene TRBV29-1; 10 bases agree with TRBD1. This CDR3 contains 13 residues. Germline assignment: CDR1 SQVTM and CDR2 ANQGSEA. The V gene end was trimmed by 3 bases and the J gene end by 13 bases; junction bases not matched to a gene: 6.

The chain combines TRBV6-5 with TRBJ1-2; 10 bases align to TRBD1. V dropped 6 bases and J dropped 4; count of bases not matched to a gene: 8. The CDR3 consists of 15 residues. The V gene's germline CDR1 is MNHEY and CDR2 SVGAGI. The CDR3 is CASSSAGTGVYGYTF. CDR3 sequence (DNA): TGTGCCAGCAGCTCAGCCGGGACAGGGGTCTATGGCTACACCTTC.

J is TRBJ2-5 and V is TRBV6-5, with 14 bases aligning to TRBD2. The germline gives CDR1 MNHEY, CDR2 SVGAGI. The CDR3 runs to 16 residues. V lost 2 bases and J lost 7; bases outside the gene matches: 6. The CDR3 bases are TGTGCCAGCAGTTACGGACTAGCGGGGGGCGGGCGGACCCAGTACTTC. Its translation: CASSYGLAGGGRTQYF.

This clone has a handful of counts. The CDR3 bases are TGTGCCAGCAGCTTCTTCCGACAGGGTGAGCAGTTCTTC. Its translation is CASSFFRQGEQFF. This sequence joins TRBV7-8 and TRBJ2-1; 7 nucleotides line up with TRBD1. Germline CDR1 is SGHVS and CDR2 is FQNEAQ. The trim removed 3 bases at V and 9 bases at J, leaving 5 bases unmatched. The length of the CDR3 is 13 residues.